This TCR beta chain comes out of a study of blood T cell repertoires in COVID-19. Germline lookup yields CDR1 SGHNT and CDR2 YENEEA. The CDR3 has 15 residues. Trimming cost V 1 base and J 6 bases; bases outside gene matches: 3. What the recovered Cohort 3 donors had was two negative PCRs, clearance, or symptom resolution. This table comes from immunoSEQ multiplex PCR, and its TCRdb copy is limited to in-frame clones, with some not included. The top ten clones hold roughly 4.5% of a sample with about 160,000 clones, over 65% of them seen once. Material: PBMCs or T cells enriched from blood (not recorded which). The clonotype comes from a woman aged 50 to 65 who had recovered from COVID-19. The chain carries TRBV11-3 and TRBJ1-1; 12 bases are shared with TRBD1. The CDR3 coding sequence is TGTGCCAGCAGCTTAGCGGGACAGGGGGCCGCTGAAGCTTTCTTT. Protein: CASSLAGQGAAEAFF.